The 23 T cell receptor beta chains in this list originate from one sample, sequenced in a study of CXCR3-negative and CXCR3-positive naive CD8 T cells. Points from the study as a whole: More hydrophobic TRB CDR3s occurred in CXCR3-positive than in CXCR3-negative naive cells.

With UMI labels, 5' RACE was used to prepare the TRB cDNA libraries. Reprocessing the 5' RACE reads, TCRdb reports a single entry for every CDR3 protein and omits DNA. The sample includes roughly 60,000 distinct CDR3 sequences. For these TCRs, the target antigens are not known. Material for sequencing was naive CXCR3+ CD8+ T cells from blood. Subset of the sample: CD45RO-CCR7+CD27+CD95- naive CD8+ T cells expressing CXCR3 (TNR3+). The receptors were gathered from a human donor in good health. Some clones in this sample may be carry-over from other donors' samples.

V and J are TRBV20-1 and TRBJ2-1; lacking DNA, the TRBD2 call made by TCRdb goes unchecked. CDR1 and CDR2 (germline): DFQATT, SNEGSKA (reference sequence). The CDR3 spans 11 residues. This chain's CDR3 is CSAREEDEQFF.

The chain has TRBV12-3 or TRBV12-4 and TRBJ1-1. The CDR3 length is 14 residues. The CDR3 loop is CASSLIFVSPEAFF.

V gene TRBV18 combines with J gene TRBJ2-5; TCRdb's D call, TRBD1, is unchecked because there is no DNA. Germline V gene sequence: CDR1 KGHSH, CDR2 LQKENI. The CDR3 extends over 16 amino acids. This CDR3 reads CASSPLGQPLQETQYF.

V and J are TRBV11-2 and TRBJ2-1; TCRdb outputs TRBD1, but without DNA this stays unchecked. The CDR3 runs to 13 residues. Germline V gives CDR1 SGHAT, CDR2 FQNNGV. The CDR3 loop is CASSLGQADEQFF.

V and J are TRBV6-1 and TRBJ2-2; TCRdb's D call of TRBD2 is untestable without DNA. This CDR3 spans 21 amino acids. The V gene's germline CDR1 is MNHNS and CDR2 SASEGT. The CDR3 protein is CASRGMIQGPLTLNPTRELFF.

The chain employs TRBV2 and TRBJ2-7. CDR1 and CDR2 (germline): SNHLY, FYNNEI. The CDR3 covers 11 residues. Here the CDR3 reads CASSEEDEQYF.

This chain connects TRBV20-1 to TRBJ2-1. CDR1 and CDR2 from the germline V gene are DFQATT and SNEGSKA (reference sequence). The CDR3 contains 16 residues. CDR3 residues: CSARDLGGSSYNEQFF.

This chain links TRBV7-3 with TRBJ2-3. Germline assignment: CDR1 SGHTA and CDR2 FQGTGA. This CDR3 region has 13 residues. CDR3 loop: CASSLGSMDTQYF.

This chain uses TRBV23-1 with TRBJ2-7; the TCRdb D gene call, TRBD1, has no DNA to confirm it. TRBV23-1 carries the ORF label, with uncertain function. This CDR3 is 15 amino acids long. CDR3 residues: CASSPQDRGRYEQYF.

The chain couples TRBV6-5 to TRBJ2-1; TCRdb reports TRBD2, a call that lacks DNA to check it against. CDR3 length: 17 amino acids. Germline V gene lookup returns CDR1 MNHEY and CDR2 SVGAGI. CDR3 residues: CASSYSRLAGAYNEQFF.

The genes are TRBV5-1 and TRBJ2-7; TCRdb selects TRBD1, and the lack of DNA leaves this call unchecked. In germline, CDR1 is SGHRS, CDR2 YFSETQ. The CDR3 totals 14 residues. The CDR3 region is CASSFRDSAYEQYF.

This chain links TRBV19 with TRBJ1-5; TCRdb's assignment of TRBD1 cannot be checked, as there is no DNA. Germline CDR1 is LNHDA and CDR2 is SQIVND (reference sequence). The CDR3 has 15 amino acids. The CDR3: CASMGTDYSNQPQHF.

The gene calls are TRBV6-5 and TRBJ2-3; TCRdb's D call, TRBD1, is unchecked because there is no DNA. From germline, CDR1 is MNHEY and CDR2 SVGAGI. This CDR3 is built from 15 residues. The chain's CDR3 is CASGQQGIFLDTQYF.

The gene calls are TRBV7-7 and TRBJ2-2; the D call of TRBD1 rests on TCRdb alone, since no DNA is present to check it. Germline V lookup: CDR1 SSHAT, CDR2 FNYEAQ (reference sequence). The CDR3 is made up of 15 amino acids. The CDR3 here is CASSSGTANTGELFF. The complete variable domain, with remaining parts taken from reference TRBV7-7 and TRBJ2-2, reads GAGVSQSPRYKVTKRGQDVTLRCDPISSHATLYWYQQALGQGPEFLTYFNYEAQPDKSGLPSDRFSAERPEGSISTLTIQRTEQRDSAMYRCASSSGTANTGELFFGEGSRLTVL.

The V gene is TRBV4-2, the J gene TRBJ2-7. Germline assignment: CDR1 LGHNA and CDR2 YNFKEQ. The CDR3 has 12 amino acids. CDR3 in amino acids: CASSQDGYEQYF.

The rearrangement uses TRBV10-3 and TRBJ2-1. The CDR3 runs to 11 residues. Per germline, CDR1 ENHRY and CDR2 SYGVKD. The CDR3: CAMSEDNEQFF.

The chain links TRBV5-1 to TRBJ2-2; there is no DNA to check the TCRdb D call of TRBD2. Germline CDR1 is SGHRS and CDR2 is YFSETQ. The CDR3 is 16 residues long. The CDR3 region is CASSTPGLAHTGELFF. Full variable domain (outside the CDR3, taken from reference TRBV5-1 and TRBJ2-2): KAGVTQTPRYLIKTRGQQVTLSCSPISGHRSVSWYQQTPGQGLQFLFEYFSETQRNKGNFPGRFSGRQFSNSRSEMNVSTLELGDSALYLCASSTPGLAHTGELFFGEGSRLTVL.

This chain joins TRBV7-8 and TRBJ2-1; TCRdb selects TRBD1, and the lack of DNA leaves this call unchecked. The V gene's germline CDR1 is SGHVS and CDR2 FQNEAQ. CDR3 length equals 16 residues. CDR3: CASSRNFLGGRNEQFF.

This chain uses TRBV6-2 or TRBV6-3 with TRBJ2-7. Per germline, CDR1 MNHEY and CDR2 SVGEGT. The CDR3 spans 20 residues. CDR3: CASSYADARWTERTSYEQYF.

V is TRBV4-3 and J is TRBJ1-1; TCRdb lists TRBD1, though no DNA is available to test this call. CDR3 length: 15 residues. Germline CDR1 and CDR2: LGHNA and YSLEER. The CDR3 sequence is CASSQDHEGAFEAFF.

The chain uses TRBV6-4 and TRBJ2-7; the D call from TCRdb, TRBD1, cannot be confirmed without DNA. The CDR3 contains 16 residues. The V gene's germline CDR1 is MRHNA and CDR2 SNTAGT. This CDR3 reads CASSLHRDRGSYEQYF.

The chain carries TRBV2 and TRBJ2-7. This CDR3 is 14 amino acids long. CDR1 and CDR2 from the germline V gene are SNHLY and FYNNEI. The chain's CDR3 is CASSPSGYAYEQYF. Based on the CDR3 plus reference TRBV2 and TRBJ2-7, the full variable domain is EPEVTQTPSHQVTQMGQEVILRCVPISNHLYFYWYRQILGQKVEFLVSFYNNEISEKSEIFDDQFSVERPDGSNFTLKIRSTKLEDSAMYFCASSPSGYAYEQYFGPGTRLTVT.

The chain employs TRBV19 and TRBJ2-7; TCRdb's D gene call, TRBD1, goes unchecked for lack of DNA. The germline CDR1 and CDR2 sequences are LNHDA and SQIVND (reference sequence). CDR3 length: 14 residues. The CDR3 protein is CASSPAAGGNEQYF.